This T cell receptor (beta chain) is from a study of naive and memory T cell subsets. Study outcomes and limitations: In CD4 and CD8 cells, diversity dropped from naive through EMRA. Naive repertoires, especially CD8, held a few larger clonotypes, possibly memory cells re-expressing CD45RA.

The beta constant-region primer was an equimolar mix of two oligonucleotides covering TRBC1 and TRBC2. Ligated cDNA was amplified by four rounds of PCR with nested alpha and beta constant-region primers and SP2. MiXCR was run by TCRdb on the UMI-ligation and nested PCR reads, yielding one entry per CDR3 protein. The sample records about 160,000 distinct CDR3 sequences, roughly 22% being singletons. After the first PCR, alpha and beta chain libraries were processed separately. After CD4 positive bead selection, the CD4-negative fraction gave CD8 T cells. Cells stained for CD3, CD4, CD8, CD45RA and CD27 were sorted into four subsets. Only a few counts were recorded for this clonotype. The antigen remains undetermined. The CDR3 consists of 13 residues. The germline gives CDR1 MNHNS, CDR2 SASEGT. Trimming pared 4 bases from V and 1 base from J, leaving 7 bases between.

This chain links TRBV6-1 with TRBJ1-1; no definite D call. The specimen was naive CD4+ T cells from blood. The source of this sequence is a human donor in good health. CDR3 nucleotide sequence: TGTGCCAGCAGTGTCTGGAGGAACACTGAAGCTTTCTTT. This codes for CASSVWRNTEAFF.